These 20 T cell receptor beta chains share one sample of origin, sequenced in a study of CXCR3-negative and CXCR3-positive naive CD8 T cells. These receptors have no known antigen. General study points: The TRB CDR3s that CXCR3-positive naive cells carried were more hydrophobic than those of CXCR3-negative naive cells.

The TRB cDNA libraries were prepared by 5' RACE with UMI labels. For each CDR3 protein, TCRdb gives one entry from its re-call of the 5' RACE reads, without DNA. This sample's table reports some 54,000 distinct CDR3 sequences. Sequenced material: naive CXCR3+ CD8+ T cells from blood. The subset was: CD45RO-CCR7+CD27+CD95- naive CD8+ T cells expressing CXCR3 (TNR3+). These receptors originate from a human donor in good health. Some clones in this sample may be carry-over from other donors' samples.

V and J are TRBV29-1 and TRBJ2-6; there is no DNA to check the TCRdb D call of TRBD1. The CDR3 contains 15 residues. Germline V CDR1 and CDR2: SQVTM, ANQGSEA. This CDR3 is CSVPGRESGANVLTF.

V gene TRBV4-3 combines with J gene TRBJ2-2; with no DNA, the TCRdb D assignment of TRBD1 cannot be verified. This CDR3 has 19 amino acids. Germline CDR1 and CDR2: LGHNA and YSLEER. The CDR3 protein is CASSQDLTRAYLNTGELFF.

Here the CDR3 reads CASSVTHTGELFF. This chain joins TRBV14 and TRBJ2-2. Germline CDR1 SGHDN, CDR2 FVKESK. This CDR3 comprises 13 residues.

V gene TRBV6-6 combines with J gene TRBJ2-7; TCRdb outputs TRBD2, but without DNA this stays unchecked. This CDR3 has 14 residues. Germline assignment: CDR1 MNHNY and CDR2 SVGAGI (reference sequence). The CDR3 loop is CASSFFSGTYEQYF.

The rearrangement joins TRBV7-3 to TRBJ2-1; with no DNA, the TCRdb D assignment of TRBD2 cannot be verified. The CDR3 covers 17 residues. Germline CDR1 and CDR2: SGHTA and FQGTGA. The CDR3 loop reads CASSPGTSGGYWNEQFF.

The chain has TRBV29-1 and TRBJ2-7; absent DNA, TCRdb's TRBD1 call cannot be checked. The CDR3 runs 13 residues. Germline assignment: CDR1 SQVTM and CDR2 ANQGSEA. The CDR3 is CSVVRDLSYEQYF.

The chain recombines TRBV5-1 with TRBJ2-2. Per germline, CDR1 SGHRS and CDR2 YFSETQ. This CDR3 region has 14 residues. This CDR3 reads CASSLDINTGELFF. The full variable domain, its missing parts supplied by reference TRBV5-1 and TRBJ2-2, is KAGVTQTPRYLIKTRGQQVTLSCSPISGHRSVSWYQQTPGQGLQFLFEYFSETQRNKGNFPGRFSGRQFSNSRSEMNVSTLELGDSALYLCASSLDINTGELFFGEGSRLTVL.

V gene TRBV20-1 combines with J gene TRBJ2-7; TCRdb names TRBD2, which stays unverified in the absence of DNA. The CDR3 is 18 residues long. In germline, CDR1 is DFQATT, CDR2 SNEGSKA (reference sequence). CDR3 sequence: CSARDQRTSGRPSYEQYF.

The genes are TRBV20-1 and TRBJ2-3; TCRdb returns TRBD2, unconfirmable since there is no DNA. The CDR3 sequence is 17 residues long. Germline CDR1 and CDR2: DFQATT and SNEGSKA (reference sequence). The CDR3 sequence: CSAKLAGVPSVTDTQYF.

The chain is built from TRBV15 and TRBJ1-1. This CDR3 comprises 14 residues. Germline CDR1 and CDR2: LNHNV and YYDKDF (reference sequence). The chain's CDR3 is CATSSPGGVAEASF.

This rearrangement joins TRBV7-2 to TRBJ2-1; TCRdb lists TRBD2, though no DNA is available to test this call. Germline values: CDR1 SGHTA, CDR2 FQGNSA. CDR3 length: 12 residues. The CDR3 protein is CASRPTLGEQFF.

The chain uses TRBV4-3 and TRBJ2-1; TCRdb's D call, TRBD2, is unchecked because there is no DNA. This CDR3 comprises 15 residues. Germline CDR1 is LGHNA and CDR2 is YSLEER. CDR3 residues: CASSPWTSGPNEQFF.

The chain employs TRBV5-1 and TRBJ2-3. CDR3 size: 15 residues. CDR1 and CDR2 (germline): SGHRS, YFSETQ. The CDR3 sequence: CASSSYDAVTDTQYF.

CDR3 region: CASSLAGGVFTDTQYF. The rearrangement links TRBV5-4 to TRBJ2-3; TCRdb's D call of TRBD1 is untestable without DNA. The CDR3 extends over 16 amino acids. The germline CDR1 and CDR2 sequences are SGHNT and YYREEE (reference sequence).

The rearrangement links TRBV7-2 to TRBJ2-7; TCRdb outputs TRBD1, but without DNA this stays unchecked. Germline V gene sequence: CDR1 SGHTA, CDR2 FQGNSA. This CDR3 comprises 15 residues. Here the CDR3 reads CASSLPGTGAYEQYF.

V usage is TRBV4-3 and J usage is TRBJ1-1; the TCRdb D gene call, TRBD1, has no DNA to confirm it. Germline V lookup: CDR1 LGHNA, CDR2 YSLEER. This CDR3 has 12 amino acids. The CDR3 spells CASSRTRTEAFF.

This chain links TRBV28 with TRBJ2-5; TCRdb picks TRBD1, but there is no DNA to check that call. CDR3 length: 14 amino acids. Per the germline V gene, CDR1 is MDHEN and CDR2 is SYDVKM. Here the CDR3 reads CASSLSTGLETQYF.

The chain joins TRBV7-9 to TRBJ1-1. Per germline, CDR1 SEHNR and CDR2 FQNEAQ (reference sequence). This CDR3 has 16 amino acids. The CDR3 reads CASSLSAGFMNTEAFF.

The rearrangement uses TRBV12-5 and TRBJ2-1; lacking DNA, the TRBD1 call made by TCRdb goes unchecked. The CDR3 loop spans 14 amino acids. CDR1 and CDR2 from the germline V gene are LGHNT and FRNRAP. The CDR3 protein is CASGQDPLLNEQFF.

This chain connects TRBV6-2 or TRBV6-3 to TRBJ1-1; the TCRdb call, TRBD1, lacks DNA for checking. Germline CDR1 MNHEY, CDR2 SVGEGT. This CDR3 comprises 17 residues. CDR3 residues: CASSGIGAPLRNTEAFF.